This T cell receptor beta chain was recovered during a study of cytomegalovirus exposure and HLA in healthy donors. On this clone: Its specificity is unknown.

CDR3 size: 16 residues. The germline CDR1 and CDR2 sequences are SGHRS and YFSETQ. V was clipped by 0 bases and J by 2 bases, with 13 bases between them. Researchers ran the PCR with 60 Vbeta and 13 Jbeta primers. Sequencing was performed with immunoSEQ multiplex PCR; in TCRdb, only in-frame clones are kept and a portion is missing. Of over 100,000 clones in the sample, around 80% were seen once. General study points: Sequencing artifact likely explains a cluster of highly shared sequence variants. In an earlier analysis, about 87% or about 30%: the productive usage of most TCR beta V segments. After further analysis at a later stage, 15,000 to 20,000 TCR beta sequences were associated with HLA alleles at 0.05 false discovery rate.

The J gene is TRBJ2-3, the V gene TRBV5-1; D is perhaps TRBD2 (6 bases). The source of this sequence is a female donor in good health and CMV-seronegative. Material: PBMCs. The DNA of the CDR3 is TGCGCCAGCAGCTTGGTAGCTAGCGAGAACACAGATACGCAGTATTTT. Residues: CASSLVASENTDTQYF.